The clone carrying this T cell receptor beta chain has more than one count but fewer than ten. The data were taken from a study of human T cells and chemical hapten exposure. Time point denoted: patch test 1, 2 weeks after DPC sensitization. Treatment indicated: therapeutic diphenylcyclopropenone sensitization with weekly scalp DPC. There are 15 residues in the CDR3. The germline CDR1 and CDR2 sequences are MGHDK and SYGVNS. With 6 bases clipped from V and 7 bases from J, the junction kept 11 bases outside the gene matches. Each CDR3 protein gets one entry after TCRdb re-called the RACE reads with MiXCR. The sample carries around 120,000 distinct CDR3 sequences, approximately 13% recorded once.

The sequence derives from a man aged 18 to 30 with alopecia areata. Some clones in this sample may be carry-over from other donors' samples. The rearrangement links TRBV25-1 to TRBJ1-1, with 10 positions matching TRBD1. Sequenced material: whole blood, taken in connection with sensitization to the hapten diphenylcyclopropenone (DPC). The CDR3 sequence is CASRSSRDRGVEAFF. The CDR3 bases are TGTGCCAGCAGATCCTCCCGGGACAGGGGTGTTGAAGCTTTCTTT.